The 26 T cell receptor beta chains given below trace back to one sample, sequenced in a study of regulatory T cells in long-lasting Graves disease. Sequencing libraries for TCR beta were prepared with iRepertoire HTBI primers and Arm-PCR of CDR3 regions. TCRdb re-called the multiplex PCR reads with MiXCR, one entry per CDR3 protein. The table has a few hundred thousand distinct CDR3 sequences, about a quarter seen once; the top ten hold over 25%. The time point: persistent/refractory GD, antithyroid drugs over 5 years with positive TRAb. There was RNA extracted from PBMCs, and the TCR library was made from it. The material was peripheral blood mononuclear cells (PBMCs), obtained when the disease was refractory, from a patient treated with antithyroid drugs. The receptors derive from a female donor with Graves disease.

This clonotype came up once. For the CDR3, the DNA is TGTGCCAGCAGCTTAGTTACGGCTTCCCAAGAGACCCAGTACTTC. Encoded protein: CASSLVTASQETQYF. This chain connects TRBV7-2 to TRBJ2-5, with unresolved D. The CDR3 extends over 15 amino acids. CDR1 and CDR2 from the germline V gene are SGHTA and FQGNSA. V was cut by 1 base and J by 1 base, with 10 bases left in between.

Many counts were recorded for this clonotype. The V and J genes are TRBV12-3 or TRBV12-4 and TRBJ1-3; D is unclear. The CDR3 sequence is 14 residues long. Trimming took 0 bases from V and 0 from J, leaving 3 bases between them. The CDR3 reads CASSLAGSGNTIYF. CDR3 in DNA: TGTGCCAGCAGTTTAGCGGGCTCTGGAAACACCATATATTTT.

This clonotype was found a few times. The V call is TRBV30, the J call TRBJ1-2, with TRBD1 as a possible D gene (5 bases). The CDR3 totals 14 residues. Germline CDR1 is GTSNPN and CDR2 is SVGIG (reference sequence). The V and J ends lost 4 bases and 1 base respectively, with 13 bases between them. CDR3 loop: CAWNPRGGNYGYTF. In DNA form, the CDR3 reads TGTGCCTGGAATCCCCGCGGGGGTAACTATGGCTACACCTTC.

A few counts support this clonotype. This chain links TRBV28 with TRBJ2-7; 9 nucleotides agree with TRBD1. The CDR3 is 13 amino acids. Germline assignment: CDR1 MDHEN and CDR2 SYDVKM. V gave up 6 bases and J gave up 5 bases; unmatched junction bases: 5. The CDR3 region has the DNA TGTGCCAGCAGCCGGGACAGGGTTAACGAGCAGTACTTC. Its protein is CASSRDRVNEQYF.

The chain couples TRBV28 to TRBJ2-7; D is uncertain. The V gene lost 2 bases and the J gene lost 2 bases, with 10 bases spanning the gap. Germline V gene sequence: CDR1 MDHEN, CDR2 SYDVKM. This CDR3 spans 14 amino acids. The CDR3 coding sequence is TGTGCCAGCAGTTTACTCGGTGGGCCCTACGAGCAGTACTTC. Translating it yields CASSLLGGPYEQYF.

This clonotype was seen at least ten times. The rearrangement joins TRBV2 to TRBJ1-4, with 9 nucleotides matching TRBD1. CDR1 is SNHLY, CDR2 FYNNEI, per germline. Trimming at V came to 1 base and at J to 0 bases, leaving 12 bases not matched to a gene. The length of the CDR3 is 20 residues. The CDR3 region is CASSEELGQGHRSTNEKLFF. DNA for the CDR3: TGTGCCAGCAGTGAAGAGCTAGGACAGGGGCACCGATCAACTAATGAAAAACTGTTTTTT.

V usage is TRBV25-1 and J usage is TRBJ1-2; 7 bases are a match to TRBD1. Germline V lookup: CDR1 MGHDK, CDR2 SYGVNS. CDR3 size: 14 residues. V trimming: 7 bases; J trimming: 3 bases; junction bases outside the gene matches: 8. The CDR3 DNA sequence: TGTGCCAGCAATCGACAGGGAATCTACTATGGCTACACCTTC. Its protein is CASNRQGIYYGYTF.

This clonotype was counted many times. CDR3 coding DNA: TGTGCCAGCAGGGGGGTCTGGGGTGACCAAGAGACCCAGTACTTC. It yields the protein CASRGVWGDQETQYF. The rearrangement uses TRBV28 and TRBJ2-5, with D perhaps assigned TRBD1 or TRBD2 (5 bases each). V was cut by 6 bases and J by 0 bases, with 14 bases left in between. CDR1 and CDR2 (germline): MDHEN, SYDVKM. The CDR3 is made up of 15 amino acids.

The chain carries TRBV20-1 and TRBJ1-2, with D perhaps TRBD1 (6 bases). With 0 bases removed from V and 7 bases from J, the gap between germline ends came to 21 bases. CDR3 length: 16 residues. The germline V gene has CDR1 DFQATT and CDR2 SNEGSKA (reference sequence). The CDR3 spells CSARDPKVGGAVGYTF. CDR3 nucleotide sequence: TGCAGTGCTAGAGATCCTAAGGTGGGGGGCGCGGTTGGCTACACCTTC.

This clonotype has just a few counts. The chain recombines TRBV29-1 with TRBJ2-2; D call uncertain. This CDR3 has 12 residues. Trimming shortened V by 5 bases and J by 7 bases, and 11 bases separated the two germline ends. Germline-derived CDR1 and CDR2 are SQVTM and ANQGSEA. The CDR3 region has the DNA TGCAGCGTTACGGCCTACCACGGGGAGCTGTTTTTT. Residues: CSVTAYHGELFF.

V and J are TRBV6-5 and TRBJ2-2; D unresolved. V was cut by 0 bases and J by 2 bases, with 7 bases left in between. CDR1 is MNHEY and CDR2 is SVGAGI in the germline V gene. This CDR3 contains 15 residues. The DNA for the CDR3 is TGTGCCAGCAGTTACTCCCCAGCAAACACCGGGGAGCTGTTTTTT. The encoded protein is CASSYSPANTGELFF.

This clonotype has a handful of counts. CDR3 bases: TGCAGTGCTAGGGACAGCTTGGGGACCTACGAGCAGTACTTC. It is translated as CSARDSLGTYEQYF. This rearrangement joins TRBV20-1 to TRBJ2-7, with D maybe TRBD1 (6 bases). This CDR3 has 14 residues. CDR1 DFQATT and CDR2 SNEGSKA come from the germline V gene (reference sequence). V was cut by 3 bases and J by 2 bases, with 14 bases left in between.

This clonotype was counted at least ten times. The CDR3 coding sequence is TGTGCCAGCAGTGCCGGGGTGAAGAACACTGAAGCTTTCTTT. Its protein product is CASSAGVKNTEAFF. The chain carries TRBV2 and TRBJ1-1; D unclear. The CDR3 consists of 14 residues. V lost 4 bases and J 1 base, leaving 10 bases between the germline ends. Per germline, CDR1 SNHLY and CDR2 FYNNEI.

The chain recombines TRBV12-5 with TRBJ2-5, with 14 bases aligning to TRBD2. V lost 4 bases to trimming and J lost 1 base; unmatched junction nucleotides: 8. Germline V CDR1 and CDR2: LGHNT, FRNRAP. This CDR3 spans 18 amino acids. CDR3 in DNA: TGTGCTAGTGGTTCCGGGACTAGCGGGAGAGGTGGCCAAGAGACCCAGTACTTC. Its translation: CASGSGTSGRGGQETQYF.

The V gene is TRBV29-1, the J gene TRBJ2-2, with D tentatively TRBD2 (5 bases). V lost 7 bases and J 4 bases, leaving 13 bases between the germline ends. Germline-derived CDR1 and CDR2 are SQVTM and ANQGSEA. The CDR3 spans 13 residues. DNA of the CDR3: TGCAGCGGCACCCGGGATGTCACCGGGGAGCTGTTTTTT. It codes for CSGTRDVTGELFF.

This clonotype was recorded many times. CDR3 residues: CASSYTLAGTNTGELFF. The DNA of the CDR3 is TGTGCCAGCAGTTACACCCTAGCGGGAACGAACACCGGGGAGCTGTTTTTT. The J gene is TRBJ2-2, the V gene TRBV2; TRBD2 agrees at 9 bases. Unmatched junction bases numbered 7, after V lost 5 bases and J lost 0 bases. The V gene's germline CDR1 is SNHLY and CDR2 FYNNEI. CDR3 length: 17 amino acids.

This clonotype showed up many times. The chain has TRBV20-1 and TRBJ2-5; no firm D call. The CDR3 length is 12 residues. Germline assignment: CDR1 DFQATT and CDR2 SNEGSKA (reference sequence). Trimming left V 1 base short and J 5 bases short, with 8 bases between. This chain's CDR3 is CSARGADETQYF. CDR3 DNA: TGCAGTGCTAGAGGGGCCGACGAGACCCAGTACTTC.

The J gene is TRBJ2-7, the V gene TRBV6-2 or TRBV6-3, with D unclear. Germline CDR1 reads MNHEY; CDR2 reads SVGEGT. V shed 0 bases and J shed 5 bases, with 11 bases lying between them. This CDR3 spans 14 amino acids. As DNA, the CDR3 is TGTGCCAGCAGTTACTCTAGCCATCGGAACGAGCAGTACTTC. This encodes CASSYSSHRNEQYF.

The V call is TRBV27, the J call TRBJ1-5; the match to TRBD1 covers 7 bases. The ends lost 6 bases at V and 0 bases at J; junction bases unmatched: 5. This CDR3 spans 15 amino acids. Germline CDR1 and CDR2: MNHEY and SMNVEV (reference sequence). CDR3 sequence: CASRSDRYSNQPQHF. CDR3 nucleotide sequence: TGTGCCAGCAGGTCGGACAGGTATAGCAATCAGCCCCAGCATTTT.

V is TRBV12-3 or TRBV12-4 and J is TRBJ2-2; D gene unclear. Trimming cost V 3 bases and J 3 bases, with 23 bases left between them. CDR3 length: 19 residues. The CDR3 DNA follows: TGTGCCAGCAGTTTTCTCAACCCGTGGGCAGGACGGTACACCGGGGAGCTGTTTTTT. Its protein product is CASSFLNPWAGRYTGELFF.

Only a few counts were recorded for this clonotype. V is TRBV7-2 and J is TRBJ1-2; tentative D call: TRBD1 (5 bases). Looked up from germline, CDR1 is SGHTA and CDR2 is FQGNSA. Trimming left V 1 base short and J 1 base short, with 10 bases between. CDR3 length: 15 residues. The CDR3 nucleotides read TGTGCCAGCAGCTTAGATGCGGGACGTAACTATGGCTACACCTTC. Translated, it gives CASSLDAGRNYGYTF.

The chain has TRBV14 and TRBJ1-1; D is perhaps TRBD1 (6 bases). Germline assignment: CDR1 SGHDN and CDR2 FVKESK. The CDR3 is 16 residues long. V lost 1 base, J lost 6 bases, and 18 bases lay in between. CDR3 sequence reads: CASSQVGGLRRAEAFF. The CDR3 bases are TGTGCCAGCAGCCAAGTGGGGGGCCTCCGCAGGGCTGAAGCTTTCTTT.

This clonotype has only a few counts. The chain has TRBV10-3 and TRBJ2-2, with a weak D call TRBD2 (5 bases). This CDR3 has 11 residues. Deletions cut 10 bases from V and 6 bases from J, with 9 bases between. CDR1 and CDR2 (germline): ENHRY, SYGVKD. In nucleotides, the CDR3 is TGTGCCACGAAGGAGGCCGGGGAGCTGTTTTTT. Translated: CATKEAGELFF.

This clonotype was detected ten times or more. The chain recombines TRBV11-2 with TRBJ2-7, with D perhaps matching TRBD1 (5 bases). Germline assignment: CDR1 SGHAT and CDR2 FQNNGV. Trimming left V 1 base short and J 0 bases short, with 13 bases between. The CDR3 runs 16 residues. CDR3 protein: CASSLGVGVNSYEQYF. In DNA, the CDR3 is TGTGCCAGCAGCTTAGGCGTAGGGGTGAACTCCTACGAGCAGTACTTC. The full variable domain, its missing parts supplied by reference TRBV11-2 and TRBJ2-7, is EAGVAQSPRYKIIEKRQSVAFWCNPISGHATLYWYQQILGQGPKLLIQFQNNGVVDDSQLPKDRFSAERLKGVDSTLKIQPAKLEDSAVYLCASSLGVGVNSYEQYFGPGTRLTVT.

This clonotype was detected ten times or more. This chain connects TRBV7-2 to TRBJ1-2, with D unresolved. CDR3 size: 11 residues. Germline CDR1 SGHTA, CDR2 FQGNSA. Trimming took 6 bases from V and 5 from J, leaving 7 bases between them. CDR3 bases: TGTGCCAGCAGTTCCGTTTATGGCTACACCTTC. Amino acids: CASSSVYGYTF.

The chain couples TRBV15 to TRBJ1-2; D possibly corresponds to TRBD1 (5 bases). Germline V CDR1 and CDR2: LNHNV, YYDKDF (reference sequence). The CDR3 extends over 14 amino acids. The germline V and J ends were trimmed by 1 base and 4 bases, with 10 bases remaining between them. The CDR3 sequence: CATSRGTRTYGYTF. Written as DNA, the CDR3 is TGTGCCACCAGCAGAGGGACAAGGACCTATGGCTACACCTTC.